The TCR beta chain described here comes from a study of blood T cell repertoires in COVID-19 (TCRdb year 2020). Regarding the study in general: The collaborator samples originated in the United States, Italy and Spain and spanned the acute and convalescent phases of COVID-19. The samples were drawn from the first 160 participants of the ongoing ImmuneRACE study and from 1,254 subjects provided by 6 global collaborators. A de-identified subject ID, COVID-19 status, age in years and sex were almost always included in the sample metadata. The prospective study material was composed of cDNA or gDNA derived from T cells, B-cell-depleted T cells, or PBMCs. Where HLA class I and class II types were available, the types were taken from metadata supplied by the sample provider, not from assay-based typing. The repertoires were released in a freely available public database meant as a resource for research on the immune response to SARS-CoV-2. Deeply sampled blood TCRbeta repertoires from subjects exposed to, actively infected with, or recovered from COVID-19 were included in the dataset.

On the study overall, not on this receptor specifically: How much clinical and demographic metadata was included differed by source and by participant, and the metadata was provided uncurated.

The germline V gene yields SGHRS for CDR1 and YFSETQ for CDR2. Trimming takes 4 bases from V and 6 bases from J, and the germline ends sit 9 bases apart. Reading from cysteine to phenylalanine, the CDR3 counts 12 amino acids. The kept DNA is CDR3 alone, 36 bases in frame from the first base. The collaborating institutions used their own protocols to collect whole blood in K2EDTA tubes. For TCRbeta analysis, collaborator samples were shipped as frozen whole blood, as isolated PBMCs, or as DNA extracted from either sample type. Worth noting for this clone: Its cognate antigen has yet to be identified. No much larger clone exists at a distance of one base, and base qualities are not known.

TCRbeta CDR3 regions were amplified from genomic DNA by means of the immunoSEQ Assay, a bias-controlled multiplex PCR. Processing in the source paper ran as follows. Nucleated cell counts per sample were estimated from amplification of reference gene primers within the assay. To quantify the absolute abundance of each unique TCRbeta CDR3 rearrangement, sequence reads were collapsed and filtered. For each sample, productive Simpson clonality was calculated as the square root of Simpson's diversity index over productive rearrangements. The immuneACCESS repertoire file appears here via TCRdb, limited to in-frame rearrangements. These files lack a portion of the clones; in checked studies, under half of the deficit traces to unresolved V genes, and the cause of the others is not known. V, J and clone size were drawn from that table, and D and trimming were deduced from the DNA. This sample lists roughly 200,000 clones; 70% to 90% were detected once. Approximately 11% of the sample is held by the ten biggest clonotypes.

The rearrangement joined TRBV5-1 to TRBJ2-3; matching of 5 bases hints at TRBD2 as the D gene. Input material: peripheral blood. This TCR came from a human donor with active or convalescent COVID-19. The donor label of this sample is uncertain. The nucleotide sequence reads TGCGCCAGCAGCCTCCCGGGGGATACGCAGTATTTT. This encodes CASSLPGDTQYF.